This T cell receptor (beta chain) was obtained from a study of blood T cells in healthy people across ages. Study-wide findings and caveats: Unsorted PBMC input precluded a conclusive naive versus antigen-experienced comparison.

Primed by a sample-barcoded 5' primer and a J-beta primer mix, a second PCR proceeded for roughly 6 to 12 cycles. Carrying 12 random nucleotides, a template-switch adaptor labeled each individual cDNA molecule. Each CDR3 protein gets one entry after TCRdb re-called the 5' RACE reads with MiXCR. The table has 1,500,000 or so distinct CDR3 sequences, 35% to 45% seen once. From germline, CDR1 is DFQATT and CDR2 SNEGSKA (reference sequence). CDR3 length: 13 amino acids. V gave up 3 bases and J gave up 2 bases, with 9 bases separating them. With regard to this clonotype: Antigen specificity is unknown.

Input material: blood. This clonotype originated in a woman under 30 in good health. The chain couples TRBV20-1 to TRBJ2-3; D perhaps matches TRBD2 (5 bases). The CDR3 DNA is TGCAGTGCTAGGGACTCCTACACAGATACGCAGTATTTT. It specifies CSARDSYTDTQYF.